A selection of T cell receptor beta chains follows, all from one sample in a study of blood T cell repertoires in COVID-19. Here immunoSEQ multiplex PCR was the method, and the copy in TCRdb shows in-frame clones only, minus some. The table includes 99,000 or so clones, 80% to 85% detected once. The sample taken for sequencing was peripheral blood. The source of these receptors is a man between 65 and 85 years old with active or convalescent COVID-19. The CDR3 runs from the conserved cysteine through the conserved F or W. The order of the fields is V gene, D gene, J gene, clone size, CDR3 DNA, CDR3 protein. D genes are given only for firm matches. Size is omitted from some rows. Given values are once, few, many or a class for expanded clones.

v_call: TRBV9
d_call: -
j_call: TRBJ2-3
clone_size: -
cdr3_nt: TGTGCCAGCAGCCTACGGGGGGCCGGCACAGATACGCAGTATTTT
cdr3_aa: CASSLRGAGTDTQYF

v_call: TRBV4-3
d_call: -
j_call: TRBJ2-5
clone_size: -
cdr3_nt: TGCGCCAGCAGCCAAGAGTGGGGGACAGCGGGCGGATACCAAGAGACCCAGTACTTC
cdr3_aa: CASSQEWGTAGGYQETQYF

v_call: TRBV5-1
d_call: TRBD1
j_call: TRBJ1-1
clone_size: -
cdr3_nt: TGCGCCAGCAGCGACCGGACAGGGGCTGTCACTGAAGCTTTCTTT
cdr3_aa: CASSDRTGAVTEAFF

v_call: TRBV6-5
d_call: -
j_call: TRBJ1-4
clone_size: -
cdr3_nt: TGTGCCAGCAGGGGCGCAGGAAAACTGTTTTTT
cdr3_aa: CASRGAGKLFF

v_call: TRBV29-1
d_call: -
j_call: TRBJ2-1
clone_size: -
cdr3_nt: TGCAGCGTTTTTGGGACAACCTACAATGAGCAGTTCTTC
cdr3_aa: CSVFGTTYNEQFF

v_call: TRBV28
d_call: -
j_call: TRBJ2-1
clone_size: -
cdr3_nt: TGTGCCAGCAGCCCCGGAGGGGGGGGCTACAATGAGCAGTTCTTC
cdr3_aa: CASSPGGGGYNEQFF

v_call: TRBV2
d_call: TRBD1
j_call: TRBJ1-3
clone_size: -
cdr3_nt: TGTGCCAGCAGTGCCACCCCTAGGACAGGGGGATCTGGAAACACCATATATTTT
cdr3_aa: CASSATPRTGGSGNTIYF

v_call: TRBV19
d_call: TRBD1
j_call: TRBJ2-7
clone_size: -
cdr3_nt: TGTGCCAGTAGTATTGGGACAGGATTATCCTACGAGCAGTACTTC
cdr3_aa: CASSIGTGLSYEQYF

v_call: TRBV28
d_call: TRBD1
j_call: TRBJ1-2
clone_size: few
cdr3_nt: TGTGCCAGCAGCTTAAGCCCGGACAGGGACTATGGCTACACCTTC
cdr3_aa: CASSLSPDRDYGYTF

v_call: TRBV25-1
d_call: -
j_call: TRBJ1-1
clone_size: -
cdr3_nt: TGTGCCAGCACCAGAACGACGGGTGGGAACACTGAAGCTTTCTTT
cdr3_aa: CASTRTTGGNTEAFF

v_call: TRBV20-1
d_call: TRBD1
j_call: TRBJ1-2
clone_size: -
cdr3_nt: TGCAGTGCTAGGACAGGGCCGGTTTTCACCTTC
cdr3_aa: CSARTGPVFTF

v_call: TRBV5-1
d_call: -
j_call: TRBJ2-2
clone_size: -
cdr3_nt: TGCGCCAGCGCGCCTTCCCCAGGGGCTAACACCGGGGAGCTGTTTTTT
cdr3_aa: CASAPSPGANTGELFF

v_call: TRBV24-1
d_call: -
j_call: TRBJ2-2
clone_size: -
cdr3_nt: TGTGCCACCAGTGATCCCGGGACACCGAACACCGGGGAGCTGTTTTTT
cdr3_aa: CATSDPGTPNTGELFF

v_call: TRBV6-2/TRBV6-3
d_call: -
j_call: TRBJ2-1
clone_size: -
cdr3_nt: TGTGCCAGCAACCCCGGACAGACCCACAATGAGCAGTTCTTC
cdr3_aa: CASNPGQTHNEQFF

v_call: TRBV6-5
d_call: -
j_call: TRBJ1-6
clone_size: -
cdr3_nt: TGTGCCAGCGGGGGGGGGCAGGATTCACCCCTCCACTTT
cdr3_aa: CASGGGQDSPLHF

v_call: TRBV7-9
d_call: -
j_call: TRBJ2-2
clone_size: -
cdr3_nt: TGTGCCAGCAGCTCCCGGGGTAGGGGGGAGCTGTTTTTT
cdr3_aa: CASSSRGRGELFF

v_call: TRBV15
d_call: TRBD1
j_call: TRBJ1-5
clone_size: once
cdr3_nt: TGTGCCACCAGCAACCGGACAGGGAACAATCAGCCCCAGCATTTT
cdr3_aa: CATSNRTGNNQPQHF

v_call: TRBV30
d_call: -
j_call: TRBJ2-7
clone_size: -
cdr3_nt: TGTGCCTGGAGTGTCCCCGGGGGCTACGAGCAGTACTTC
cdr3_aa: CAWSVPGGYEQYF

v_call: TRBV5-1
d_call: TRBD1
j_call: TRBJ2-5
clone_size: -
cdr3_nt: TGCGCCAGCACCACGACAGGGGGTCAGGAGACCCAGTACTTC
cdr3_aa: CASTTTGGQETQYF

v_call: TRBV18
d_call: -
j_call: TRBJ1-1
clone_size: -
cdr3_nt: TGTGCCAGCTCACCTACGACAGTGAACACTGAAGCTTTCTTT
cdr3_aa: CASSPTTVNTEAFF

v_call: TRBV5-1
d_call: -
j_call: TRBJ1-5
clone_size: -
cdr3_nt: TGCGCCAGCAGCGAGGGGCCCCAGCATTTT
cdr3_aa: CASSEGPQHF

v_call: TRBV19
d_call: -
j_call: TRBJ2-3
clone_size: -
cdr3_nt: TGTGCCAGTCGGGAAGGGCCGAGCACAGATACGCAGTATTTT
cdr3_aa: CASREGPSTDTQYF

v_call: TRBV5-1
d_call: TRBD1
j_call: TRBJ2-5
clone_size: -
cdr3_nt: TGCGCCAGCAGCTTGGCCCCGACAGGGAGCGTGGGGTACTTC
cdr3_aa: CASSLAPTGSVGYF